This TCR beta chain was sequenced during a study of CD8+CD57+ T cells in acquired aplastic anemia (dated by TCRdb to the late 2010s). Concerning the study at large: Extracted DNA from sorted CD4+ and CD8+ cells averaged about 3.4 ug, ranging from roughly 0.17 to 27.4 ug. CD8+CD57+ expansion was defined as frequency above the mean frequency observed in healthy subjects. General study outcomes and caveats: Although twenty-nine CD8+ CDR3 sequences were shared by patients and controls, these sequences appeared highly expressed in patients and within the immunodominant clones of patients. No significant difference in CD8+ Simpson's diversity was found between patients and healthy controls (P=0.060).

Genomic DNA was used as template for profiling of TCR beta VDJ combinations and CDR3 sequences. TCR repertoire sequencing was run on an Illumina HiSeq 2000. Under the source paper's analysis protocol: Repertoires were assessed using TRBV/TRBJ rearrangement plots, CDR3 size and DJ length profiles, and Simpson's diversity index. The immunodominant clone was defined as the most abundant DNA sequence in deep sequencing data. CDR3 amino acid sequences were checked for sharing between subjects and were compared against published repertoires and the VDJdb database. The public reads were reanalyzed by TCRdb: fastp trimming at Q25, MiXCR alignment, in-frame beta chains only. Rows are combined by CDR3 protein, so each entry shows the most common genes and DNA. The V and J calls, along with clone size, are taken from TCRdb and not from the paper's own processing. Here the sample has 150,000 to 180,000 distinct CDR3 sequences; roughly half occur a single time. The ten largest clones add up to about 12% of the sample.

This clonotype showed up many times. Its antigen is unknown. Within one base of it there is no much larger clone, and no base qualities were kept. Flow cytometry had shown CD8+CD57+ cell expansion in the patients selected for sequencing. Every patient had severe acquired aplastic anemia, diagnosed using the International Study of Aplastic Anemia and Agranulocytosis and Camitta criteria. No patient had received any therapy when blood was sampled. In the study, sorted CD4+ and CD8+ blood T cells from patients with severe aplastic anemia and from healthy subjects underwent deep sequencing of TCR repertoires. In the USA, patient enrollment took place under clinicaltrials.gov protocols 00001620, 01623167, 00001397, 00071045, 00081523 and 00961064. Ficoll-Paque density gradient centrifugation was used to isolate peripheral blood mononuclear cells. Before DNA extraction, CD4+ and CD8+ T cells were sorted by FACS or by magnetic beads.

CDR1 and CDR2 are drawn from the germline V gene: LGHNA, YSLEER. From the cysteine up to the phenylalanine, the CDR3 has a length of 15 residues. Only the CDR3 region is kept as DNA, spanning 45 bases read in frame from base 1. V loses 1 base, J loses 2 bases, and the germline ends lie 12 bases apart. The sequenced material came from sorted CD4+, CD8+, or CD8+CD57+ T cells (not recorded which) from PBMCs. The sequence joins TRBV4-3 to TRBJ2-7; too little of a D gene remains to name it. This receptor was obtained from a human donor with aplastic anemia. The DNA reads TGCGCCAGCAGCCAAGTCCATACCGCTACCTACGAGCAGTACTTC. Its translation is CASSQVHTATYEQYF.